The clone carrying this T cell receptor (beta chain) came up a few times. The sample is drawn from a study of human T cells and chemical hapten exposure. Regarding time point: pre-sensitization, week 0. Treatment meaning: therapeutic diphenylcyclopropenone sensitization with weekly scalp DPC. Individual cDNA molecules received unique molecular identifiers in the library. Per the study methods: TCRs per sample had a median of approximately 100,000 and ranged from 23,224 to 690,600. MiXCR was run by TCRdb on the RACE reads, yielding one entry per CDR3 protein. Clone size and V and J calls follow TCRdb, not the original study. The table includes approximately 90,000 distinct CDR3 sequences, 8.5% detected once. V lost 4 bases, J lost 2 bases, and 10 bases stayed unmatched. The CDR3 consists of 16 residues. The germline gives CDR1 SGDLS, CDR2 YYNGEE.

This sample comprised whole blood, obtained in connection with sensitization to the hapten diphenylcyclopropenone (DPC). The receptor was isolated from a man aged 40-49 years with alopecia areata. Some clones in this sample may be carry-over from other donors' samples. This chain connects TRBV9 to TRBJ2-5, with 8 positions matching TRBD2. Here the CDR3 DNA reads TGTGCCAGCAGCACTCACCCGGGACTAGGTCAAGAGACCCAGTACTTC. Translated, it gives CASSTHPGLGQETQYF.